The entry below describes one T cell receptor beta chain. Only one count was recorded for this clone. Its recognized antigen is unknown. Per-base qualities were not stored, and no clone one base away is much larger. The record originates from a study of regulatory T cells (dated by TCRdb to 2017 to 2018). Context from the whole study: The study compared T-cell receptor beta repertoires of sorted regulatory, conventional CD4+ and CD8+ T cells between CD3G-deficient patients and healthy controls.

What the work shows at the level of the full study, not this receptor alone: Repertoires from patients had restricted unique TRB V-J pairs and skewed V and J gene usage, with the strongest effect in regulatory T cells. Conventional CD4+ T cells from CD3G-deficient patients were enriched for hydrophobic residues at CDR3 positions 6 and 7, suggesting more self-reactive specificities.

All CD3G-deficient patients had evidence of autoimmunity, which was more severe in two of the patients. At the time of testing, the patients were between 2 and 39 years old, and their CD4+ and CD8+ T cells had reduced naive proportions and increased memory proportions. CD4+ cells were FACS-sorted into CD25-high CD127-low regulatory T cells and CD25-low CD127-high conventional CD4+ T cells. Six or seven individuals with CD3G deficiency were included in the patient group. Patient samples and clinical data came from an international physician network spanning the United States, Europe and Asia. Peripheral blood mononuclear cells were isolated by Ficoll density separation. For the multiplex PCR, 52 forward TRBV primers and 13 reverse TRBJ primers were used, and amplification bias was corrected with both assay-based and computational methods. Rearranged TRB loci were amplified from genomic DNA by multiplex PCR within the immunoSEQ assay. Sequencing of the TRB amplicons was done on an Illumina HiSeq platform. Concerning the study's data processing: Custom algorithms error-filtered the raw sequences and aligned them to reference gene sequences, after which the immunoSEQ online tools were used for analysis. Productive and nonproductive TRB rearrangement frequencies were evaluated among both unique and total sequences. Assessment of potential self-reactivity relied on the hydrophobicity of positions 6 and 7 in the TRB CDR3, along with their amino acid composition. Groups were compared by t tests, Mann-Whitney tests or two-way ANOVA performed in Prism software. The table comes from immuneACCESS by way of TCRdb, which keeps in-frame sequences with V and J called. Part of the clones is missing from these tables; in studies checked, under half for an unresolved V gene and the rest for unknown reasons. V, J and clone size are those of that table, while D and trimming were read from the DNA. Present in this sample are tens of thousands of clones, 89% of which were seen just once. The biggest ten clones account for more than 2% of the sample.

The germline V gene provides CDR1 SGHRS and CDR2 YFSETQ. V is cut by 0 bases and J by 5 bases, and the space between the germline ends is 10 bases. The CDR3 sequence holds 14 residues, the cysteine and phenylalanine included. The only DNA kept is the CDR3, 42 bases in frame from the first base. The material sequenced was conventional CD4+ T cells sorted from blood. The sequence links TRBV5-1 to TRBJ2-3; no confident D gene assignment can be made. The sequence derives from a person aged 18 to 30 with CD3G deficiency. The nucleotides are TGCGCCAGCAGCTTGGAGGGAATCGGAGATACGCAGTATTTT. It encodes CASSLEGIGDTQYF.